This T cell receptor beta chain derives from a study of blood T cell repertoires in COVID-19. As for the study in general: The cDNA or gDNA used as material had been derived from T cells, B-cell-depleted T cells, or PBMCs.

The assay was immunoSEQ multiplex PCR, and TCRdb's table has in-frame clones only and misses some. The sample contains tens of thousands of clones, about four fifths of which appear only once. V was pared by 0 bases and J by 3 bases, with 12 bases between. The CDR3 spans 15 residues. Germline lookup yields CDR1 MNHNY and CDR2 SVGAGI (reference sequence). The sequenced material came from peripheral blood. The chain joins TRBV6-6 to TRBJ2-7, with D tentatively TRBD1 (6 bases). The receptor was derived from a human donor in a cohort sampled during active or convalescent COVID-19. CDR3 protein: CASSYSMGRGYEQYF. The CDR3 coding sequence is TGTGCCAGCAGTTACTCGATGGGCAGGGGCTACGAGCAGTACTTC.